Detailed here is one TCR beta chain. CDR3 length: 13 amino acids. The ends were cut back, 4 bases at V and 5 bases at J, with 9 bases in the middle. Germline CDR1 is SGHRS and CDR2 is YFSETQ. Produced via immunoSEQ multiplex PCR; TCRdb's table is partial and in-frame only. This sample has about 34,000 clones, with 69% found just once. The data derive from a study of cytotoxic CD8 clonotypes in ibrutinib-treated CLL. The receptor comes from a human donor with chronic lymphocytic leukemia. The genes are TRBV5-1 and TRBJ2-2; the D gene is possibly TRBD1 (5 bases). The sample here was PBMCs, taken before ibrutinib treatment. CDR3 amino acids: CASSVSGTGELFF. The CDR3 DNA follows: TGCGCCAGCAGCGTCTCAGGGACCGGGGAGCTGTTTTTT.